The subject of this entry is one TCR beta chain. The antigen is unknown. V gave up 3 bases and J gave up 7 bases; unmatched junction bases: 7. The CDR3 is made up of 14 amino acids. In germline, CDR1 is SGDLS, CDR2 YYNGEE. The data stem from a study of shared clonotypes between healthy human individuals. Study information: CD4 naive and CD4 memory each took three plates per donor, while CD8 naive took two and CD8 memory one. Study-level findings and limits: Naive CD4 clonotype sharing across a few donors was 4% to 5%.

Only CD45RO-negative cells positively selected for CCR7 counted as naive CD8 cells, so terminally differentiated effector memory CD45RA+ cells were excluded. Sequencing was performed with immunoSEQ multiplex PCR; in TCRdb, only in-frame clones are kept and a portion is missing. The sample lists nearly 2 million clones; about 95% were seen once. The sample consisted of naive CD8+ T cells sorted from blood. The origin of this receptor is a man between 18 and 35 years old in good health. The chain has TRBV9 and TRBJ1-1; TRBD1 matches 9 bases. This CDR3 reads CASSAHRGLSEAFF. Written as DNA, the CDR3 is TGTGCCAGCAGCGCGCACAGGGGGCTCAGTGAAGCTTTCTTT. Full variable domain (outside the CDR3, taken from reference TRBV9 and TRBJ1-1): DSGVTQTPKHLITATGQRVTLRCSPRSGDLSVYWYQQSLDQGLQFLIQYYNGEERAKGNILERFSAQQFPDLHSELNLSSLELGDSALYFCASSAHRGLSEAFFGQGTRLTVV.